This TCR beta chain was obtained from a study of blood T cell repertoires in COVID-19. Study at large: There were acute and convalescent COVID-19 samples, and they came from the United States, Italy and Spain.

With V trimmed by 3 bases and J by 4 bases, 5 bases remained unmatched. CDR1 is SGHNT, CDR2 YENEEA, per germline. The CDR3 is made up of 16 amino acids. The Seattle patients joined while their infection was active and were tracked longitudinally afterward. How the authors handled the data: Amplification of reference gene primers provided the estimated nucleated cell counts. Clones were read by immunoSEQ multiplex PCR, and TCRdb kept only the in-frame ones, dropping some. V, J and clone size reflect that table, while D and trimming were determined from the DNA. This repertoire shows 240,000 or so clones, roughly 80% found once; its top ten account for 6% to 8%.

V gene TRBV11-3 combines with J gene TRBJ2-2; 10 bases agree with TRBD1. This TCR came from a woman at least 80 years old with COVID-19, enrolled during active disease. Material: peripheral blood. The CDR3 bases are TGTGCCAGCAGCTTCCTGGGACAGGGGTCCACCGGGGAGCTGTTTTTT. Its protein product is CASSFLGQGSTGELFF.